Shown below are 8 T cell receptor beta chains from a single sample sequenced in a study of T-cell memory formation after mild COVID-19 (dated by TCRdb to the early 2020s). The library was obtained by 5' RACE. TCRdb names Illumina NovaSeq 6000 as the instrument used. The public sequencing data were trimmed at Q25 with fastp and processed into clonotypes with MiXCR by TCRdb, which kept only in-frame beta chains. A single entry per CDR3 protein holds the most common genes and DNA from its merged rows. In this sample the table shows under 200,000 distinct CDR3 sequences, 30% to 35% of which occur a single time. The top ten constitute 12% of the sample. The specimen sequenced was PBMCs or a T cell subset sorted from them (not recorded which). These receptors were collected from an adult woman who had mild COVID-19 (a few samples of this study predate the infection). The sample titles of this study are shuffled in the database, so cell type and time point are left out; the donor was told from shared clones.

The chain is built from TRBV6-5 and TRBJ2-7; D call uncertain. The CDR3 loop spans 14 amino acids. Germline V lookup: CDR1 MNHEY, CDR2 SVGAGI. With 6 bases removed from V and 3 bases from J, the gap between germline ends came to 15 bases. The CDR3 region has the DNA TGTGCCAGCAGCGAAGGTAACAGAGACTACGAGCAGTACTTC. This encodes CASSEGNRDYEQYF.

The V call is TRBV15, the J call TRBJ1-1; D is ambiguous. CDR1 is LNHNV and CDR2 is YYDKDF in the germline V gene (reference sequence). V lost 3 bases, J lost 4 bases, and 12 bases lay in between. The CDR3 covers 14 residues. CDR3 loop: CATSSYLGSTEAFF. In DNA, the CDR3 is TGTGCCACCAGCAGTTATCTGGGGTCCACTGAAGCTTTCTTT. The full variable domain, completed using reference TRBV15 and TRBJ1-1, is DAMVIQNPRYQVTQFGKPVTLSCSQTLNHNVMYWYQQKSSQAPKLLFHYYDKDFNNEADTPDNFQSRRPNTSFCFLDIRSPGLGDTAMYLCATSSYLGSTEAFFGQGTRLTVV.

In DNA form, the CDR3 reads TGCAGTGCTAGAGATCGATCGGGTCTAGACAATTCACCCCTCCACTTT. Its translation is CSARDRSGLDNSPLHF. This chain joins TRBV20-1 and TRBJ1-6; no reliable D call. The V gene lost 0 bases and the J gene lost 7 bases, with 16 bases spanning the gap. The V gene's germline CDR1 is DFQATT and CDR2 SNEGSKA (reference sequence). The CDR3 length is 16 residues.

Here the CDR3 reads CASSVTGDQPQHF. Here the CDR3 DNA reads TGTGCCAGCAGTGTGACAGGGGATCAGCCCCAGCATTTT. This sequence joins TRBV25-1 and TRBJ1-5; 8 positions agree with TRBD1. CDR1 is MGHDK, CDR2 SYGVNS, per germline. Trimming at V came to 4 bases and at J to 5 bases, leaving 1 base not matched to a gene. There are 13 residues in the CDR3.

The rearrangement links TRBV20-1 to TRBJ2-3; possible D gene TRBD2, 5 bases. Trimming cost V 3 bases and J 1 base, with 8 bases left between them. This CDR3 is 13 amino acids long. The germline CDR1 and CDR2 sequences are DFQATT and SNEGSKA (reference sequence). The CDR3 region is CSASLARTDTQYF. The CDR3 DNA sequence: TGCAGTGCTAGCCTAGCCCGCACAGATACGCAGTATTTT.

This clonotype was counted a few times. This chain joins TRBV7-2 and TRBJ2-7, with TRBD2 matching 11 bases. CDR1 and CDR2 (germline): SGHTA, FQGNSA. CDR3 length: 15 residues. V shed 4 bases, J shed 3 bases, and the junction held 5 bases outside the gene matches. The CDR3 here is CASSSRGTSGYEQYF. As DNA, the CDR3 is TGTGCCAGCAGCTCGAGGGGGACTAGCGGCTACGAGCAGTACTTC.

The chain recombines TRBV5-1 with TRBJ2-7; 9 nucleotides line up with TRBD2. Germline V gene lookup returns CDR1 SGHRS and CDR2 YFSETQ. There are 16 residues in the CDR3. Unmatched junction bases numbered 4, after V lost 0 bases and J lost 0 bases. The CDR3, as DNA: TGCGCCAGCAGCTTGGGTAGCGGGGGCCGCTCCTACGAGCAGTACTTC. It is translated as CASSLGSGGRSYEQYF.

V usage is TRBV19 and J usage is TRBJ1-1; no clear D. CDR1 and CDR2 from the germline V gene are LNHDA and SQIVND (reference sequence). V was shortened by 3 bases and J by 6 bases, with 11 bases between the two germline ends. This CDR3 region has 13 residues. The CDR3 spells CASSISEAPEAFF. The CDR3 nucleotides are TGTGCCAGTAGTATTTCTGAGGCGCCTGAAGCTTTCTTT.